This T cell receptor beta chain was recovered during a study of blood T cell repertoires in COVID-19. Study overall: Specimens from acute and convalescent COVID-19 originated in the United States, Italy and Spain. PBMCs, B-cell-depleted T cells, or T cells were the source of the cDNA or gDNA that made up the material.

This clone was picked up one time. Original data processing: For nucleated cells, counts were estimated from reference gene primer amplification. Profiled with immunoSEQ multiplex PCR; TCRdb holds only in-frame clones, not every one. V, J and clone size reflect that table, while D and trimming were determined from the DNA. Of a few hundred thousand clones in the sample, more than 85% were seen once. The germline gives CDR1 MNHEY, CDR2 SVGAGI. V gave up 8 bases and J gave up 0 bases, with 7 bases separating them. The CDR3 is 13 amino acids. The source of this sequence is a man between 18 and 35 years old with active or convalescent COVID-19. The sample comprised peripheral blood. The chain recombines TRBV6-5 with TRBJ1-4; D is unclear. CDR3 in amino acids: CASCRSTNEKLFF. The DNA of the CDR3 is TGTGCCAGCTGCAGATCAACTAATGAAAAACTGTTTTTT.